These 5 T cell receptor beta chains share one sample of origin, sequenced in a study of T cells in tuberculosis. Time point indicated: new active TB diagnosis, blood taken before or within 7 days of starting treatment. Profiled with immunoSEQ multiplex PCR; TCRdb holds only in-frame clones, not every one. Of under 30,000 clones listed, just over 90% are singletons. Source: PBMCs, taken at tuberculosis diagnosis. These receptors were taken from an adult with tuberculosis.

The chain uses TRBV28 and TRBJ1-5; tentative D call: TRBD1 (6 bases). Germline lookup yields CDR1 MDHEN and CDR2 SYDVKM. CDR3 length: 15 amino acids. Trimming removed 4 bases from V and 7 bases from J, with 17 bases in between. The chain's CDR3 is CASSSRQAGEQPQHF. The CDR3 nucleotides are TGTGCCAGCAGTTCCCGACAGGCGGGGGAACAGCCCCAGCATTTT.

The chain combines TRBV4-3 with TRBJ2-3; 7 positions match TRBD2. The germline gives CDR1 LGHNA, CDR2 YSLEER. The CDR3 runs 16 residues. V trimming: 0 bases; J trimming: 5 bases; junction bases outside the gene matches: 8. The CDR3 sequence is CASSQEAESGGDTQYF. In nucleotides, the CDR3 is TGCGCCAGCAGCCAAGAGGCCGAGTCGGGGGGAGATACGCAGTATTTT.

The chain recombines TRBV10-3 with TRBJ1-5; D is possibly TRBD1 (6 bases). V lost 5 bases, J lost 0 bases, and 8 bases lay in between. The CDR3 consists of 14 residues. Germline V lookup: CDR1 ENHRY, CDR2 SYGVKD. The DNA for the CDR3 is TGTGCCATCAGTAACAGGGATAGCAATCAGCCCCAGCATTTT. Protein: CAISNRDSNQPQHF.

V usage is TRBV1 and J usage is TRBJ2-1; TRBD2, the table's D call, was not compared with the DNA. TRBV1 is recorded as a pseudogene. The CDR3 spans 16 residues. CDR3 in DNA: TGCACCAGCAGCCGAGAGCGGGGGAGCTCCTACAATGAGCAGTTCTTC. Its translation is CTSSRERGSSYNEQFF.

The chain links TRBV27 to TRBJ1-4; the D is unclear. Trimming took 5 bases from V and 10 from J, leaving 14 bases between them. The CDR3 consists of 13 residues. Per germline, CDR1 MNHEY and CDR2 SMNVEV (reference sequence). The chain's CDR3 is CASSPQLVGKLFF. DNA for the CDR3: TGTGCCAGCAGTCCCCAATTGGTCGGAAAACTGTTTTTT.